The 24 T cell receptor beta chains below were found in one sample sequenced in a study of blood T cell repertoires in COVID-19. Some clones are missing from TCRdb's copy, which holds only in-frame ones; the method was immunoSEQ multiplex PCR. Found here are 150,000 or so clones, approximately 88% of them singletons; the top ten hold 5.2%. The source material was PBMCs or T cells enriched from blood (not recorded which). The receptors originated from a man in his 70s who had been exposed to COVID-19.

This chain connects TRBV23-1 to TRBJ1-4; 7 bases map to TRBD1. TRBV23-1 counts as an open reading frame of uncertain function. V lost 4 bases, J lost 3 bases, and 8 bases stayed unmatched. The CDR3 totals 16 residues. CDR3 protein: CASSLPPGTANEKLFF. As DNA, the CDR3 is TGCGCCAGCAGTCTCCCCCCCGGGACAGCTAATGAAAAACTGTTTTTT.

In its sample, this clone was seen once. This chain links TRBV28 with TRBJ2-7, with TRBD1 identical over 8 bases. V gave up 2 bases and J gave up 7 bases; unmatched junction bases: 10. Germline lookup yields CDR1 MDHEN and CDR2 SYDVKM. The CDR3 sequence is 15 residues long. CDR3 sequence: CASSLTRTGSWEQYF. CDR3 sequence (DNA): TGTGCCAGCAGTTTAACCCGGACAGGGTCGTGGGAGCAGTACTTC.

The rearrangement links TRBV28 to TRBJ2-1; 13 bases line up with TRBD2. Germline lookup yields CDR1 MDHEN and CDR2 SYDVKM. Trimming took 7 bases from V and 7 from J; bases not matched to a gene: 13. CDR3 length equals 17 residues. CDR3 nucleotide sequence: TGTGCCAGCAACCCTGGGGGGACTAGCGGGGCTAAGAATGAGCAGTTCTTC. Amino acids: CASNPGGTSGAKNEQFF.

The chain combines TRBV13 with TRBJ1-2; D gene unclear. The CDR3 length is 13 residues. Germline V gene data show CDR1 as PRHDT and CDR2 as FYEKMQ (reference sequence). Trimming removed 6 bases at V and 6 bases at J, with 14 bases between. The CDR3 spells CASSTLGGHGYTF. For the CDR3, the DNA is TGTGCCAGCAGTACCCTCGGAGGTCATGGCTACACCTTC. Drawing the rest from reference TRBV13 and TRBJ1-2, the complete variable domain is AAGVIQSPRHLIKEKRETATLKCYPIPRHDTVYWYQQGPGQDPQFLISFYEKMQSDKGSIPDRFSAQQFSDYHSELNMSSLELGDSALYFCASSTLGGHGYTFGSGTRLTVV.

The rearrangement links TRBV15 to TRBJ2-1; 9 bases are shared with TRBD2. From germline, CDR1 is LNHNV and CDR2 YYDKDF (reference sequence). J gave up 3 bases and V 5 bases, and 2 bases lay outside the gene matches. This CDR3 contains 14 residues. CDR3 region: CATSPSGNYNEQFF. The CDR3 bases are TGTGCCACCAGCCCTAGCGGGAACTACAATGAGCAGTTCTTC. Variable domain in full (rest from reference TRBV15 and TRBJ2-1): DAMVIQNPRYQVTQFGKPVTLSCSQTLNHNVMYWYQQKSSQAPKLLFHYYDKDFNNEADTPDNFQSRRPNTSFCFLDIRSPGLGDTAMYLCATSPSGNYNEQFFGPGTRLTVL.

This sequence joins TRBV28 and TRBJ2-2, with 9 bases that match TRBD1. Germline values: CDR1 MDHEN, CDR2 SYDVKM. This CDR3 comprises 15 residues. V trimming: 10 bases; J trimming: 4 bases; junction bases outside the gene matches: 10. CDR3 region: CATSQGTGSTGELFF. The DNA for the CDR3 is TGTGCCACCTCTCAGGGGACAGGGTCCACCGGGGAGCTGTTTTTT.

This clone was observed once. For the CDR3, the DNA is TGTGCCAGCAGAAGGGACAGCTATAATTCACCCCTCCACTTT. Protein sequence: CASRRDSYNSPLHF. The J gene is TRBJ1-6, the V gene TRBV2; the match to TRBD1 covers 7 bases. Germline assignment: CDR1 SNHLY and CDR2 FYNNEI. The CDR3 runs to 14 residues. V was clipped by 6 bases and J by 3 bases; unmatched bases: 2.

The CDR3 nucleotides read TGTGCCAGCAGCTTAGACCGAGGACTAGCCAATGAGCAGTTCTTC. Translation gives CASSLDRGLANEQFF. The rearrangement links TRBV7-2 to TRBJ2-1, with 8 positions matching TRBD2. Germline V gives CDR1 SGHTA, CDR2 FQGNSA. The CDR3 is 15 amino acids. Trimming took 1 base from V and 6 from J; bases not matched to a gene: 5.

The chain is built from TRBV3-1 (or the pseudogene TRBV3-2) and TRBJ2-7, with 8 bases fitting TRBD2. Germline V gives CDR1 LGHDT, CDR2 YNNKEL (reference sequence). V was clipped by 4 bases and J by 5 bases; unmatched bases: 10. The CDR3 is made up of 15 amino acids. The CDR3 bases are TGTGCCAGCAGCCTCGGTCCGGGAGGGCCCCACGAGCAGTACTTC. It codes for CASSLGPGGPHEQYF.

This chain connects TRBV7-2 to TRBJ2-2, with 9 bases that match TRBD2. The CDR3 is made up of 16 amino acids. The trim removed 1 base at V and 5 bases at J, leaving 5 bases unmatched. Germline V gene data show CDR1 as SGHTA and CDR2 as FQGNSA. The CDR3 sequence: CASSLVAGGQTGELFF. Here the CDR3 DNA reads TGTGCCAGCAGCTTAGTGGCGGGGGGGCAGACCGGGGAGCTGTTTTTT.

The rearrangement joins TRBV6-2 or TRBV6-3 to TRBJ1-2; weak D call: TRBD1 (5 bases). The CDR3 is 13 residues long. Between the trimmed V and J ends, which lost 2 bases and 8 bases, there was a span of 12 bases. Germline V gives CDR1 MNHEY, CDR2 SVGEGT. The CDR3 protein is CASSYQGGDGYTF. The CDR3 DNA is TGTGCCAGCAGTTACCAAGGAGGGGACGGCTACACCTTC.

V and J are TRBV11-3 and TRBJ2-1, with D perhaps matching TRBD1 (5 bases). The CDR3 is made up of 15 amino acids. The V end was cut by 1 base, the J end by 2 bases, with 9 bases between. CDR1 is SGHNT and CDR2 is YENEEA in the germline V gene. The CDR3 protein is CASSLAGKTYNEQFF. The CDR3 DNA is TGTGCCAGCAGCTTAGCAGGGAAGACCTACAATGAGCAGTTCTTC.

This clone was counted between two and nine times. The chain links TRBV7-6 to TRBJ2-7; 8 nucleotides line up with TRBD2. CDR1 and CDR2 (germline): SGHVS, FNYEAQ. The CDR3 is 15 residues long. V gave up 5 bases and J gave up 7 bases; unmatched junction bases: 13. CDR3 nucleotide sequence: TGTGCCAGCAGCGGTAACGGGCGGGAGGCGCTGGAGCAGTACTTC. It is translated as CASSGNGREALEQYF.

This chain joins TRBV18 and TRBJ2-7; TRBD2 aligns across 9 bases. CDR3 size: 17 residues. The ends lost 3 bases at V and 0 bases at J; junction bases unmatched: 9. Germline CDR1 KGHSH, CDR2 LQKENI. The CDR3 DNA sequence: TGTGCCAGCTCACCTGATAGTCTGGGACTAGCCTCCTACGAGCAGTACTTC. Translation gives CASSPDSLGLASYEQYF.

This chain joins TRBV5-1 and TRBJ1-3; TRBD1 is a possible D gene (6 bases). The CDR3 runs to 15 residues. The germline CDR1 and CDR2 sequences are SGHRS and YFSETQ. V lost 1 base and J lost 4, with 12 bases in between. The CDR3 is CASSLSGTLGNTIYF. The CDR3 nucleotides read TGCGCCAGCAGCTTGTCTGGGACATTAGGAAACACCATATATTTT.

CDR3 nucleotides: TGTGCCAGCAGCCGCTCTAGCGACCCTTATTACAATGAGCAGTTCTTC. Its translation is CASSRSSDPYYNEQFF. The rearrangement uses TRBV27 and TRBJ2-1; a possible D gene is TRBD2 (6 bases). CDR1 MNHEY and CDR2 SMNVEV come from the germline V gene (reference sequence). The CDR3 spans 16 residues. V gave up 6 bases and J gave up 4 bases, with 19 bases separating them.

This clone was detected a few times. This rearrangement joins TRBV19 to TRBJ1-5, with TRBD1 matching 8 bases. This CDR3 is built from 16 residues. V was clipped by 8 bases and J by 2 bases; unmatched bases: 11. Looked up from germline, CDR1 is LNHDA and CDR2 is SQIVND (reference sequence). CDR3 region: CASSLTGGRGNQPQHF. The CDR3 DNA reads as TGTGCCAGTTCTCTTACAGGGGGGCGAGGCAATCAGCCCCAGCATTTT.

This clone has at least ten counts. This chain connects TRBV4-3 to TRBJ2-2; 7 bases line up with TRBD1. Germline CDR1 reads LGHNA; CDR2 reads YSLEER. CDR3 length equals 19 residues. V was clipped by 3 bases and J by 2 bases; unmatched bases: 15. CDR3 sequence: CASSHRFSRQGFNTGELFF. The CDR3 DNA reads TGCGCCAGCAGCCACAGGTTTTCCCGACAGGGTTTTAACACCGGGGAGCTGTTTTTT.

This clone was observed a few times. CDR3 bases: TGTGCCAGCAGTCCAGACACCGGGGAGCTGTTTTTT. This translates into CASSPDTGELFF. This rearrangement joins TRBV28 to TRBJ2-2; D is unclear. Germline V gene sequence: CDR1 MDHEN, CDR2 SYDVKM. The CDR3 consists of 12 residues. V lost 5 bases and J lost 3, with 4 bases in between.

V usage is TRBV5-6 and J usage is TRBJ1-1; 7 bases line up with TRBD1. This CDR3 is built from 12 residues. Germline values: CDR1 SGHDT, CDR2 YYEEEE. V was pared by 3 bases and J by 9 bases, with 5 bases of the junction left unmatched. This chain's CDR3 is CASSSRGQKAFF. The CDR3 DNA follows: TGTGCCAGCAGCTCGCGGGGACAGAAAGCTTTCTTT.

The chain is built from TRBV19 and TRBJ1-5; TRBD1 aligns across 10 bases. Germline-derived CDR1 and CDR2 are LNHDA and SQIVND (reference sequence). Trimming at V came to 0 bases and at J to 4 bases, leaving 0 bases not matched to a gene. The CDR3 runs 15 residues. This chain's CDR3 is CASSIEGQGNQPQHF. The CDR3 DNA follows: TGTGCCAGTAGTATAGAGGGACAGGGGAATCAGCCCCAGCATTTT. Full variable domain (rest looked up from reference TRBV19 and TRBJ1-5): DGGITQSPKYLFRKEGQNVTLSCEQNLNHDAMYWYRQDPGQGLRLIYYSQIVNDFQKGDIAEGYSVSREKKESFPLTVTSAQKNPTAFYLCASSIEGQGNQPQHFGDGTRLSIL.

The rearrangement uses TRBV10-2 and TRBJ2-1; 9 bases are shared with TRBD2. Germline V gene lookup returns CDR1 WSHSY and CDR2 SAAADI. J was trimmed by 7 bases and V by 3 bases; bases with no gene match: 10. This CDR3 spans 16 amino acids. The DNA for the CDR3 is TGCGCCAGCAGTGAAAGAGGGCGGGAGGGCCAGAATGAGCAGTTCTTC. As protein: CASSERGREGQNEQFF.

The CDR3 coding sequence is TGTGCCAGTTACTTGCAGGGGGGATTTGGCTACACCTTC. Amino acid sequence: CASYLQGGFGYTF. The chain recombines TRBV2 with TRBJ1-2, with 7 bases identical to TRBD1. Germline assignment: CDR1 SNHLY and CDR2 FYNNEI. V was clipped by 9 bases and J by 7 bases; unmatched bases: 11. The CDR3 loop spans 13 amino acids. Full variable domain (outside the CDR3, taken from reference TRBV2 and TRBJ1-2): EPEVTQTPSHQVTQMGQEVILRCVPISNHLYFYWYRQILGQKVEFLVSFYNNEISEKSEIFDDQFSVERPDGSNFTLKIRSTKLEDSAMYFCASYLQGGFGYTFGSGTRLTVV.

The V call is TRBV30, the J call TRBJ1-5; D unresolved. The V gene lost 1 base and the J gene lost 4 bases, with 8 bases spanning the gap. This CDR3 comprises 13 residues. The germline CDR1 and CDR2 sequences are GTSNPN and SVGIG (reference sequence). CDR3 bases: TGTGCCTGGAGTGCTTCGAGGAATCAGCCCCAGCATTTT. It yields the protein CAWSASRNQPQHF.